What follows are 28 T cell receptor beta chains derived from one specimen sequenced in a study of PD-L1 blockade in urothelial cancer. Documented time point: pretreatment peripheral blood. TCRdb's copy holds only in-frame clones and misses some; the assay was immunoSEQ multiplex PCR. The sample consists of tens of thousands of clones, roughly 89% of them appearing once. This specimen consisted of PBMCs, obtained around atezolizumab (anti-PD-L1) treatment. The origin of the receptors is a man in his sixties with urothelial cancer.

The genes are TRBV15 and TRBJ2-2; D perhaps matches TRBD1 (5 bases). With 0 bases removed from V and 5 bases from J, the gap between germline ends came to 13 bases. The CDR3 length is 16 residues. Germline CDR1 is LNHNV and CDR2 is YYDKDF (reference sequence). The CDR3 here is CATSRDQGSLTGELFF. The CDR3 DNA reads TGTGCCACCAGCAGAGATCAGGGAAGTTTGACCGGGGAGCTGTTTTTT.

This rearrangement joins TRBV5-8 to TRBJ2-7; the D is unclear. This CDR3 has 14 residues. In germline, CDR1 is SGHTS, CDR2 YDEGEE. Trimming removed 0 bases from V and 2 bases from J, with 9 bases in between. The CDR3 spells CASSLGQAPYEQYF. In DNA form, the CDR3 reads TGTGCCAGCAGCTTGGGGCAGGCCCCCTACGAGCAGTACTTC.

The CDR3 DNA is TGTGCCAGCAGCTCGGACAGGGGGTATTCACCCCTCCACTTT. Translating gives CASSSDRGYSPLHF. The genes are TRBV6-4 and TRBJ1-6; TRBD1 agrees at 10 bases. The CDR3 sequence is 14 residues long. The germline CDR1 and CDR2 sequences are MRHNA and SNTAGT. V gave up 6 bases and J gave up 8 bases; unmatched junction bases: 4.

V usage is TRBV2 and J usage is TRBJ1-6; perhaps TRBD1 as D (6 bases). V was shortened by 3 bases and J by 6 bases, with 9 bases between the two germline ends. From germline, CDR1 is SNHLY and CDR2 FYNNEI. This CDR3 comprises 14 residues. The chain's CDR3 is CASSEDSLNSPLHF. In nucleotides, the CDR3 is TGTGCCAGCAGTGAGGACAGCCTTAATTCACCCCTCCACTTT.

The J gene is TRBJ2-6, the V gene TRBV5-1, with a weak D call TRBD1 (7 bases). Germline loops: CDR1 SGHRS, CDR2 YFSETQ. CDR3 size: 17 residues. The V gene lost 0 bases and the J gene lost 4 bases, with 14 bases spanning the gap. In DNA, the CDR3 is TGCGCCAGCAGCTTGGTGCCAGGGGGGCACGGGGCCAACGTCCTGACTTTC. Encoded protein: CASSLVPGGHGANVLTF. The full variable domain, completed using reference TRBV5-1 and TRBJ2-6, is KAGVTQTPRYLIKTRGQQVTLSCSPISGHRSVSWYQQTPGQGLQFLFEYFSETQRNKGNFPGRFSGRQFSNSRSEMNVSTLELGDSALYLCASSLVPGGHGANVLTFGAGSRLTVL.

The chain uses TRBV6-6 and TRBJ2-1; 7 bases line up with TRBD1. Germline values: CDR1 MNHNY, CDR2 SVGAGI (reference sequence). Unmatched junction bases numbered 5, after V lost 2 bases and J lost 4 bases. This CDR3 comprises 15 residues. This CDR3 reads CASSYEDRTYNEQFF. The CDR3 DNA sequence: TGTGCCAGCAGTTACGAGGACAGGACTTACAATGAGCAGTTCTTC.

DNA of the CDR3: TGTGCCAGCAGTGCTTTCCGGACTAGCGGAGACAATGAGCAGTTCTTC. This sequence encodes CASSAFRTSGDNEQFF. This chain links TRBV2 with TRBJ2-1, with 10 bases that match TRBD2. After removal of 4 bases from V and 5 bases from J, the junction contained 8 bases not matched to a gene. The CDR3 is made up of 16 amino acids. Germline CDR1 and CDR2: SNHLY and FYNNEI. The variable domain in full, completed from reference TRBV2 and TRBJ2-1, reads EPEVTQTPSHQVTQMGQEVILRCVPISNHLYFYWYRQILGQKVEFLVSFYNNEISEKSEIFDDQFSVERPDGSNFTLKIRSTKLEDSAMYFCASSAFRTSGDNEQFFGPGTRLTVL.

V gene TRBV7-8 combines with J gene TRBJ1-4; 7 bases agree with TRBD1. Losses at the gene ends were 5 bases for V and 0 bases for J; bases not matched to a gene: 9. This CDR3 has 17 amino acids. Germline CDR1 SGHVS, CDR2 FQNEAQ. The CDR3, as DNA: TGTGCCAGCAGCCCAGGGGGGATTACCGCAACTAATGAAAAACTGTTTTTT. Its translation is CASSPGGITATNEKLFF.

This chain joins TRBV30 and TRBJ1-2; maybe TRBD1 (5 bases). CDR3 length equals 15 residues. V lost 2 bases and J lost 1, with 14 bases in between. Germline V gene lookup returns CDR1 GTSNPN and CDR2 SVGIG (reference sequence). The CDR3 is CAWSLPGGGNYGYTF. CDR3 coding DNA: TGTGCCTGGAGTCTCCCGGGGGGGGGTAACTATGGCTACACCTTC.

In this sample, this clone turned up a few times. The chain carries TRBV6-6 and TRBJ1-6; 8 bases match TRBD1. V lost 7 bases, J lost 7 bases, and 6 bases stayed unmatched. The germline gives CDR1 MNHNY, CDR2 SVGAGI (reference sequence). The CDR3 spans 14 residues. The CDR3 DNA reads TGTGCCAGCACAACGGACAGGGCGAATTCACCCCTCCACTTT. This codes for CASTTDRANSPLHF.

This clone occurred a few times. The chain couples TRBV13 to TRBJ2-5; 7 bases align to TRBD2. Trimming removed 5 bases from V and 5 bases from J; junction bases left unmatched: 8. The CDR3 covers 14 residues. Germline V gene lookup returns CDR1 PRHDT and CDR2 FYEKMQ (reference sequence). The DNA for the CDR3 is TGTGCCAGCAGCCTGGGGGAGGGCCGGGAGACCCAGTACTTC. Amino acids: CASSLGEGRETQYF.

The chain links TRBV27 to TRBJ2-3, with 7 bases fitting TRBD1. With 6 bases clipped from V and 4 bases from J, the junction kept 16 bases outside the gene matches. This CDR3 has 17 residues. Germline V CDR1 and CDR2: MNHEY, SMNVEV (reference sequence). CDR3 DNA sequence: TGTGCCAGCAGCCTCCCGACAGGGATAGGTAGCGCAGATACGCAGTATTTT. Translated: CASSLPTGIGSADTQYF.

CDR3 in amino acids: CASSLGGGRANTEAFF. In DNA, the CDR3 is TGCGCCAGCAGCTTGGGGGGTGGCAGGGCTAACACTGAAGCTTTCTTT. The V call is TRBV5-1, the J call TRBJ1-1; D may be TRBD1 (5 bases). In germline, CDR1 is SGHRS, CDR2 YFSETQ. The CDR3 runs 16 residues. The germline V and J ends were trimmed by 0 bases and 2 bases, with 14 bases remaining between them.

This chain uses TRBV5-1 with TRBJ2-1, with 7 bases lining up with TRBD2. Per germline, CDR1 SGHRS and CDR2 YFSETQ. V lost 1 base, J lost 10 bases, and 14 bases stayed unmatched. The CDR3 has 16 residues. DNA of the CDR3: TGCGCCAGCAGCTTGACTCGCTCGGCTGCGGGGGAAGAGCAGTTCTTC. As protein: CASSLTRSAAGEEQFF. The full variable domain, its missing parts supplied by reference TRBV5-1 and TRBJ2-1, is KAGVTQTPRYLIKTRGQQVTLSCSPISGHRSVSWYQQTPGQGLQFLFEYFSETQRNKGNFPGRFSGRQFSNSRSEMNVSTLELGDSALYLCASSLTRSAAGEEQFFGPGTRLTVL.

V gene TRBV9 combines with J gene TRBJ2-1, with TRBD1 identical over 7 bases. The junction had 8 bases not matched to a gene; V was cut back by 4 bases and J by 4 bases. The CDR3 consists of 15 residues. Germline lookup yields CDR1 SGDLS and CDR2 YYNGEE. The CDR3 DNA reads as TGTGCCAGCAGCTTTAGAGGGACAGTTTACAATGAGCAGTTCTTC. Translated, it gives CASSFRGTVYNEQFF.

This chain joins TRBV9 and TRBJ2-2; 11 bases fit TRBD2. There are 16 residues in the CDR3. V was pared by 0 bases and J by 6 bases, with 4 bases of the junction left unmatched. Germline values: CDR1 SGDLS, CDR2 YYNGEE. The CDR3 is CASSVVTSGGSGELFF. For the CDR3, the DNA is TGTGCCAGCAGCGTAGTCACTAGCGGGGGTTCCGGGGAGCTGTTTTTT.

The chain carries TRBV6-6 and TRBJ2-7; tentative D call: TRBD2 (6 bases). Germline CDR1 and CDR2: MNHNY and SVGAGI (reference sequence). The CDR3 loop spans 14 amino acids. The V gene lost 0 bases and the J gene lost 6 bases, with 12 bases spanning the gap. The CDR3 is CASSYSREAREQYF. CDR3 DNA sequence: TGTGCCAGCAGTTACTCGAGGGAGGCTCGCGAGCAGTACTTC.

The chain recombines TRBV30 with TRBJ1-4; D is unclear. Germline lookup yields CDR1 GTSNPN and CDR2 SVGIG (reference sequence). Trimming left V 1 base short and J 4 bases short, with 10 bases between. CDR3 length: 14 amino acids. The CDR3 sequence: CAWSGRQLNEKLFF. CDR3 DNA sequence: TGTGCCTGGAGTGGTCGACAACTTAATGAAAAACTGTTTTTT. Full variable domain (remainder filled in from reference TRBV30 and TRBJ1-4): SQTIHQWPATLVQPVGSPLSLECTVEGTSNPNLYWYRQAAGRGLQLLFYSVGIGQISSEVPQNLSASRPQDRQFILSSKKLLLSDSGFYLCAWSGRQLNEKLFFGSGTQLSVL.

The chain joins TRBV6-6 to TRBJ2-7, with D tentatively TRBD2 (6 bases). CDR3 length: 12 amino acids. Trimming removed 6 bases from V and 9 bases from J, with 15 bases in between. Germline loops: CDR1 MNHNY, CDR2 SVGAGI (reference sequence). The CDR3 region is CASRIGTGGQYF. The CDR3 coding sequence is TGTGCCAGCAGGATTGGGACTGGGGGGCAGTACTTC.

The chain's CDR3 is CAWSRWGQGGANVLTF. The DNA of the CDR3 is TGTGCCTGGAGTAGATGGGGACAGGGTGGGGCCAACGTCCTGACTTTC. This sequence joins TRBV30 and TRBJ2-6, with TRBD1 matching 9 bases. Germline CDR1 GTSNPN, CDR2 SVGIG (reference sequence). V lost 2 bases to trimming and J lost 3 bases; unmatched junction nucleotides: 5. This CDR3 is built from 16 residues.

The rearrangement joins TRBV6-5 to TRBJ1-2; TRBD1 agrees at 8 bases. This CDR3 has 15 amino acids. The germline V gene encodes CDR1 MNHEY and CDR2 SVGAGI. V lost 2 bases, J lost 7 bases, and 9 bases stayed unmatched. CDR3 coding DNA: TGTGCCAGCAGTTACACTTTGACAGGGGACGGTGGCTACACCTTC. Protein sequence: CASSYTLTGDGGYTF.

In this sample, this clone turned up a few times. V usage is TRBV21-1 and J usage is TRBJ1-1. TRBV21-1 is annotated as a pseudogene. CDR3 length equals 14 residues. CDR3 sequence reads: CASSMGGVNTEAFF. The CDR3 nucleotides read TGTGCCAGCAGTATGGGAGGGGTGAACACTGAAGCTTTCTTT.

This rearrangement joins TRBV19 to TRBJ1-2; D remains unclear. Germline loops: CDR1 LNHDA, CDR2 SQIVND (reference sequence). V lost 2 bases and J 8 bases, leaving 15 bases between the germline ends. The CDR3 extends over 14 amino acids. CDR3 DNA sequence: TGTGCCAGTAGTATACGCGAATTAGCGGGGGGCTACACCTTC. This encodes CASSIRELAGGYTF.

The chain links TRBV6-5 to TRBJ1-2; TRBD1 agrees at 7 bases. This CDR3 comprises 15 residues. Germline V CDR1 and CDR2: MNHEY, SVGAGI. With 0 bases clipped from V and 2 bases from J, the junction kept 3 bases outside the gene matches. Here the CDR3 reads CASSYSTTGNYGYTF. The CDR3 nucleotides are TGTGCCAGCAGTTACTCGACGACAGGGAACTATGGCTACACCTTC.

The gene calls are TRBV5-1 and TRBJ2-3; 8 bases map to TRBD2. Losses at the gene ends were 4 bases for V and 4 bases for J; bases not matched to a gene: 11. The CDR3 contains 16 residues. CDR1 and CDR2 (germline): SGHRS, YFSETQ. The CDR3 sequence: CASSEGTSASSDTQYF. CDR3 bases: TGCGCCAGCAGCGAAGGGACTAGTGCCAGTTCAGATACGCAGTATTTT.

The gene calls are TRBV25-1 and TRBJ2-1; TRBD1 aligns across 7 bases. Germline CDR1 and CDR2: MGHDK and SYGVNS. Trimming cost V 1 base and J 4 bases; bases outside gene matches: 7. This CDR3 is built from 16 residues. The CDR3 region is CASSESRDRPYNEQFF. In DNA form, the CDR3 reads TGTGCCAGCAGTGAATCCCGGGACAGACCTTACAATGAGCAGTTCTTC. The full variable domain, rest sourced from reference TRBV25-1 and TRBJ2-1, is EADIYQTPRYLVIGTGKKITLECSQTMGHDKMYWYQQDPGMELHLIHYSYGVNSTEKGDLSSESTVSRIRTEHFPLTLESARPSHTSQYLCASSESRDRPYNEQFFGPGTRLTVL.

In its sample, this clone was seen a few times. The chain uses TRBV14 and TRBJ1-5; D is unresolved. The CDR3 runs to 12 residues. The germline CDR1 and CDR2 sequences are SGHDN and FVKESK. Trimming shortened V by 4 bases and J by 7 bases, and 8 bases separated the two germline ends. The CDR3 bases are TGTGCCAGCAGCCTATCGGGGCAGCCCCAGCATTTT. Protein sequence: CASSLSGQPQHF.

This clone is a singleton in its sample. This chain connects TRBV10-3 to TRBJ2-7; TRBD2 agrees at 11 bases. CDR3 length: 16 residues. The V gene end was trimmed by 0 bases and the J gene end by 1 base; junction bases not matched to a gene: 2. The germline V gene encodes CDR1 ENHRY and CDR2 SYGVKD. The CDR3 loop reads CAISESGTSGSYEQYF. DNA for the CDR3: TGTGCCATCAGTGAGTCGGGGACTAGCGGATCCTACGAGCAGTACTTC.